This T cell receptor (beta chain) was profiled in a study of response to subunit inactivated influenza vaccine. Via MiXCR, TCRdb re-called the RT-PCR reads, giving one row per CDR3 protein. Here the sample spans 400,000 to 650,000 distinct CDR3 sequences, approximately 6.9% being singletons. Germline assignment: CDR1 MDHEN and CDR2 SYDVKM. Trimming pared 6 bases from V and 4 bases from J, leaving 18 bases between. The CDR3 has 15 residues. Findings and caveats of the study: Authors suggested few new T cells are recruited by each seasonal influenza vaccination.

This clonotype came up many times. Its target is unknown. Material: PBMCs from blood, obtained around 25 months after vaccination. This TCR derives from a man aged 50 to 75 who received an inactivated influenza vaccine. The chain joins TRBV28 to TRBJ1-2, with D perhaps TRBD1 (6 bases). CDR3 in amino acids: CASSLLLGGTYGYTF. CDR3 DNA: TGTGCCAGCAGCCTCCTCCTGGGGGGCACCTATGGCTACACCTTC.